The 6 T cell receptor beta chains in this list originate from one sample, sequenced in a study of T cells in Graves' hyperthyroidism and ophthalmopathy. Amplified regions were TCR beta CDR3 sequences from RNA transcripts. A first-round RT-PCR of the TCR CDR3 used the HTBI primer set. TCRdb independently ran MiXCR on the multiplex PCR reads; one entry per CDR3 protein. The sample includes around 490,000 distinct CDR3 sequences, around 20% of them seen just once. Sequenced sample: blood. The receptors derive from a man aged 40-49 years with Graves' ophthalmopathy.

In its sample, this clonotype was seen a few times. V usage is TRBV19 and J usage is TRBJ2-7, with a weak D call TRBD1 (6 bases). The CDR3 is 13 amino acids. Trimming left V 5 bases short and J 0 bases short, with 8 bases between. Germline values: CDR1 LNHDA, CDR2 SQIVND (reference sequence). The CDR3 region has the DNA TGTGCCAGTAGTTGGACAGACTCCTACGAGCAGTACTTC. It yields the protein CASSWTDSYEQYF.

The chain couples TRBV3-1 to TRBJ1-4; D ambiguous. The CDR3 has 14 amino acids. Germline V gene data show CDR1 as LGHDT and CDR2 as YNNKEL (reference sequence). Deletions cut 0 bases from V and 10 bases from J, with 12 bases between. CDR3 loop: CASSQDRSSRKLFF. The CDR3 bases are TGTGCCAGCAGCCAAGACAGAAGCTCCAGAAAACTGTTTTTT.

This clonotype has a count of ten or more. The J gene is TRBJ2-1, the V gene TRBV20-1, with TRBD2 identical over 9 bases. CDR1 is DFQATT, CDR2 SNEGSKA, per germline (reference sequence). With 5 bases clipped from V and 3 bases from J, the junction kept 8 bases outside the gene matches. CDR3 length: 15 residues. The CDR3, as DNA: TGCAGTGCTCCCCCCCCTAGCGGGGTCTACAATGAGCAGTTCTTC. As protein: CSAPPPSGVYNEQFF.

The rearrangement uses TRBV5-4 and TRBJ2-5; D tentatively reads TRBD1 or TRBD2 (6 bases each). Germline V CDR1 and CDR2: SGHNT, YYREEE (reference sequence). The CDR3 loop spans 13 amino acids. The V gene lost 10 bases and the J gene lost 1 base, with 14 bases spanning the gap. CDR3 nucleotide sequence: TGTGCCGCTAATGGGGGGCGCCAAGAGACCCAGTACTTC. The encoded protein is CAANGGRQETQYF.

The sample holds many counts of this clonotype. The CDR3 DNA sequence: TGTGCCAGCAGTTCCGGGACCACTGGAAACACCATATATTTT. Translated, it gives CASSSGTTGNTIYF. The J gene is TRBJ1-3, the V gene TRBV6-1, with D tentatively TRBD1 (5 bases). The CDR3 contains 14 residues. The ends were cut back, 5 bases at V and 2 bases at J, with 10 bases in the middle. Per germline, CDR1 MNHNS and CDR2 SASEGT.

At least ten counts were recorded for this clonotype. This sequence joins TRBV6-2 or TRBV6-3 and TRBJ2-5, with a weak D call TRBD2 (5 bases). Trimming pared 7 bases from V and 4 bases from J, leaving 22 bases between. CDR1 and CDR2 from the germline V gene are MNHEY and SVGEGT. The CDR3 consists of 16 residues. The CDR3 DNA is TGTGCCAGCACCACTCGCGGGCAGGTCTTGGGAGAGACCCAGTACTTC. Translation: CASTTRGQVLGETQYF.